This T cell receptor beta chain emerged from a study of early T cells in non-severe SARS-CoV-2 infection. Losses at the gene ends were 5 bases for V and 0 bases for J; bases not matched to a gene: 10. The germline V gene has CDR1 SGHVS and CDR2 FNYEAQ. This CDR3 spans 18 amino acids. Individual cDNA molecules each received unique molecular identifiers attached to them. A single record per CDR3 protein comes from TCRdb applying MiXCR to the 5' RACE reads. Of roughly 24,000 distinct CDR3 sequences listed, 5% are singletons. Many counts were recorded for this clonotype. Specimen: whole blood. The chain combines TRBV7-6 with TRBJ2-2; 9 bases line up with TRBD1. This sequence originates from an adult who was a healthcare worker with PCR-confirmed SARS-CoV-2 infection or an uninfected control (not recorded which). The CDR3 DNA follows: TGTGCCAGCAGCCTACGGACAGGGGTCGACTCGAACACCGGGGAGCTGTTTTTT. Protein: CASSLRTGVDSNTGELFF.